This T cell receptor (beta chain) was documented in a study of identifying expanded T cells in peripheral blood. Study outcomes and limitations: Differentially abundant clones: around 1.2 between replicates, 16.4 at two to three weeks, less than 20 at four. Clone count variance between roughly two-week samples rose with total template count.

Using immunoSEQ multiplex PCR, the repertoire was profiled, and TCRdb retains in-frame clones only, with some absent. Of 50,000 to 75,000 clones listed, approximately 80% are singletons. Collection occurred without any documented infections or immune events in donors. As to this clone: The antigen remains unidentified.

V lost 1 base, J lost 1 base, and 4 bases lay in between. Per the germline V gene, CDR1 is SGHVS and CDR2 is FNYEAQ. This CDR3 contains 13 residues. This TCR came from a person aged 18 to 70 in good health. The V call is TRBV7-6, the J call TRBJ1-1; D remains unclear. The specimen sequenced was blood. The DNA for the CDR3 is TGTGCCAGCAGCTTAGACGAGAACACTGAAGCTTTCTTT. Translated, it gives CASSLDENTEAFF.